The rows below give T cell receptor beta chains drawn from one sample of a study of T cell responses to AZD1222 COVID-19 vaccine. The protocol was immunoSEQ multiplex PCR, while the TCRdb copy is restricted to in-frame clones and leaves out a portion. Seen here are 90,000 to 120,000 clones, nearly 90% observed once, and the top ten hold around 5%. Specimen: peripheral blood, collected 28 days after the second AZD1222 dose. The receptors shown here come from an adult who received the AZD1222 COVID-19 vaccine. The CDR3 runs from the conserved cysteine through the conserved F or W. A D gene is named only where the DNA matches it firmly. Clone size is stated in some rows and not others, as once, few, many or a class when expanded.

>TRBD1|TRBV5-1|TRBJ1-1|.
CASSGKEQGHTEAFF
TGCGCCAGCAGCGGTAAAGAACAGGGGCACACTGAAGCTTTCTTT
>.|TRBV19|TRBJ1-5|once
CASSIAGYQPQHF
TGTGCCAGTAGTATAGCGGGGTATCAGCCCCAGCATTTT
>.|TRBV19|TRBJ1-5|.
CASRSSGTRAYQPQHF
TGTGCCAGTAGGAGCTCCGGGACTAGAGCGTATCAGCCCCAGCATTTT
>.|TRBV5-6|TRBJ1-1|.
CASRDMGGGTEAFF
TGTGCCAGCAGGGATATGGGAGGGGGCACTGAAGCTTTCTTT
>.|TRBV12-3/TRBV12-4|TRBJ1-5|.
CASSSEFEQPQHF
TGTGCCAGCAGCTCTGAATTCGAACAGCCCCAGCATTTT
>.|TRBV10-3|TRBJ1-4|.
CAISAGRSTNEKLFF
TGTGCCATCAGTGCGGGCAGATCGACTAATGAAAAACTGTTTTTT
>.|TRBV28|TRBJ2-7|.
CASSFVTFLRVYEQYF
TGTGCCAGCAGTTTTGTCACATTTCTTAGGGTTTACGAGCAGTACTTC
>.|TRBV7-9|TRBJ2-2|few
CASSPGRINTGELFF
TGTGCCAGCAGCCCCGGGCGGATAAACACCGGGGAGCTGTTTTTT
>.|TRBV12-3/TRBV12-4|TRBJ1-6|.
CASRRTVPSPLHF
TGTGCCAGCCGCCGGACAGTACCGTCACCCCTCCACTTT
>.|TRBV10-1|TRBJ2-2|.
CASSGRNTGELFF
TGCGCCAGCAGTGGTCGAAACACCGGGGAGCTGTTTTTT
>TRBD1|TRBV4-2|TRBJ1-5|.
CASSTTRDRGYQPQHF
TGTGCCAGCAGCACTACCCGGGACAGGGGCTATCAGCCCCAGCATTTT
>.|TRBV7-8|TRBJ2-3|.
CASSPPWGRENTDTQYF
TGTGCCAGCAGCCCTCCCTGGGGCCGGGAGAACACAGATACGCAGTATTTT
>.|TRBV6-5|TRBJ1-6|.
CASGPGFAYNSPLHF
TGTGCCAGCGGACCGGGGTTTGCCTATAATTCACCCCTCCACTTT
>.|TRBV30|TRBJ1-2|.
CAWTPQKGYGGYTF
TGTGCCTGGACCCCTCAGAAGGGTTACGGTGGCTACACCTTC
>.|TRBV2|TRBJ2-7|.
CASKTGKLNEQYF
TGTGCCAGCAAAACGGGAAAACTGAACGAGCAGTACTTC
>.|TRBV18|TRBJ2-7|.
CASSPPGDTYEQYF
TGTGCCAGCTCACCTCCGGGGGACACCTACGAGCAGTACTTC
>TRBD2|TRBV4-2|TRBJ2-2|few
CASSQGTSDTGELFF
TGTGCCAGCAGCCAAGGGACTAGCGACACCGGGGAGCTGTTTTTT
>.|TRBV7-2|TRBJ2-2|.
CASSPSGSTPGELFF
TGTGCCAGCAGTCCATCCGGGAGTACCCCCGGGGAGCTGTTTTTT
>.|TRBV5-6|TRBJ1-5|.
CASSLAGVQPQHF
TGTGCCAGCAGCTTGGCAGGGGTACAGCCCCAGCATTTT
>.|TRBV24-1|TRBJ2-5|.
CATSDPSRETQYF
TGTGCCACCAGTGATCCCAGCCGAGAGACCCAGTACTTC
>.|TRBV25-1|TRBJ2-2|.
CASSEKGFTGELFF
TGTGCCAGCAGTGAAAAAGGGTTCACCGGGGAGCTGTTTTTT
>TRBD1|TRBV5-4|TRBJ1-2|once
CASSRKDTGGGDGYTF
TGTGCCAGCAGCCGTAAGGATACAGGGGGCGGGGATGGCTACACCTTC
>.|TRBV2|TRBJ1-6|.
CASTPSGSGESPLHF
TGTGCCAGCACCCCCTCCGGGAGCGGGGAATCACCCCTCCACTTT
>.|TRBV19|TRBJ1-1|.
CASSTPGLPFEAFF
TGTGCCAGTAGTACGCCGGGACTGCCTTTTGAAGCTTTCTTT
>.|TRBV7-6|TRBJ2-7|.
CASSLEGAGSYEQYF
TGTGCCAGCAGCTTAGAAGGGGCTGGGTCCTACGAGCAGTACTTC
>.|TRBV7-8|TRBJ1-4|.
CASSLARGTATNEKLFF
TGTGCCAGCAGCTTAGCGCGCGGAACCGCAACTAATGAAAAACTGTTTTTT
>TRBD1|TRBV24-1|TRBJ2-1|.
CATSDSGTVTNEQFF
TGTGCCACCAGTGATTCCGGGACAGTGACGAATGAGCAGTTCTTC
>.|TRBV29-1|TRBJ2-7|.
CSVYIAAEQYF
TGCAGCGTCTATATCGCGGCCGAGCAGTACTTC
>.|TRBV2|TRBJ1-2|.
CASSERFGYTF
TGTGCCAGCTCCGAGCGTTTTGGCTACACCTTC
>TRBD2|TRBV6-2/TRBV6-3|TRBJ2-7|.
CASSYNFGLAGSYEQYF
TGTGCCAGCAGTTACAATTTCGGGCTAGCGGGGTCCTACGAGCAGTACTTC
>.|TRBV2|TRBJ2-3|.
CASSQRSADTQYF
TGTGCCAGCAGCCAGCGTTCGGCAGATACGCAGTATTTT
>.|TRBV29-1|TRBJ2-7|.
CSVEDGKGGSYEQYF
TGCAGCGTTGAAGATGGGAAGGGAGGATCCTACGAGCAGTACTTC
>TRBD2|TRBV10-2|TRBJ2-7|.
CASSLGSGGTTYEQYF
TGCGCCAGCTCACTCGGATCGGGGGGGACTACCTACGAGCAGTACTTC
>.|TRBV19|TRBJ2-7|.
CASSNQGYEQYF
TGTGCCAGTAGCAACCAGGGGTACGAGCAGTACTTC
>TRBD1|TRBV6-5|TRBJ1-2|.
CASSPGQQSYGYTF
TGTGCCAGCAGTCCGGGACAGCAAAGCTATGGCTACACCTTC
>.|TRBV20-1|TRBJ2-7|.
CSARPWGGLRF
TGCAGTGCTAGGCCCTGGGGCGGTCTGAGGTTC
>TRBD1|TRBV18|TRBJ2-1|.
CASSQTGANEQFF
TGTGCCAGCTCGCAGACAGGGGCCAATGAGCAGTTCTTC
>.|TRBV7-9|TRBJ1-3|few
CASSLSSGNTIYF
TGTGCCAGCAGCTTATCTTCTGGAAACACCATATATTTT
>TRBD1|TRBV19|TRBJ1-1|.
CASSIGTGTGNRMNTEAFF
TGTGCCAGTAGTATAGGGACCGGGACAGGGAATCGGATGAACACTGAAGCTTTCTTT
>.|TRBV4-1|TRBJ1-3|few
CASSQVPPSSGNTIYF
TGCGCCAGCAGCCAAGTGCCTCCAAGCAGCGGAAACACCATATATTTT
>TRBD1|TRBV4-3|TRBJ2-1|.
CASSPETGNEQFF
TGCGCCAGCAGCCCAGAGACAGGGAATGAGCAGTTCTTC
>.|TRBV7-9|TRBJ1-6|.
CASSLGPGGNSPLHF
TGTGCCAGCAGCTTAGGTCCGGGTGGGAATTCACCCCTCCACTTT
>TRBD2|TRBV10-1|TRBJ2-5|.
CASSHETSGQETQYF
TGCGCCAGCAGCCATGAAACTAGCGGGCAAGAGACCCAGTACTTC
>TRBD1|TRBV4-2|TRBJ2-2|.
CASSQEGQVSGELFF
TGTGCCAGCAGCCAAGAGGGACAGGTTTCTGGGGAGCTGTTTTTT
>.|TRBV10-1|TRBJ1-1|.
CASSEKGKRGRAEAFF
TGCGCCAGCAGTGAGAAGGGTAAGAGGGGACGGGCTGAAGCTTTCTTT
>.|TRBV6-5|TRBJ1-1|.
CASRRSAEAFF
TGTGCCAGCAGGCGAAGCGCTGAAGCTTTCTTT
>TRBD1|TRBV28|TRBJ1-2|.
CASSLPQGHGYTF
TGTGCCAGCAGTTTACCACAGGGGCATGGCTACACCTTC
>TRBD2|TRBV5-4|TRBJ2-1|.
CASSLAPGLAEYNEQFF
TGTGCCAGCAGCTTGGCCCCGGGACTAGCGGAGTACAATGAGCAGTTCTTC